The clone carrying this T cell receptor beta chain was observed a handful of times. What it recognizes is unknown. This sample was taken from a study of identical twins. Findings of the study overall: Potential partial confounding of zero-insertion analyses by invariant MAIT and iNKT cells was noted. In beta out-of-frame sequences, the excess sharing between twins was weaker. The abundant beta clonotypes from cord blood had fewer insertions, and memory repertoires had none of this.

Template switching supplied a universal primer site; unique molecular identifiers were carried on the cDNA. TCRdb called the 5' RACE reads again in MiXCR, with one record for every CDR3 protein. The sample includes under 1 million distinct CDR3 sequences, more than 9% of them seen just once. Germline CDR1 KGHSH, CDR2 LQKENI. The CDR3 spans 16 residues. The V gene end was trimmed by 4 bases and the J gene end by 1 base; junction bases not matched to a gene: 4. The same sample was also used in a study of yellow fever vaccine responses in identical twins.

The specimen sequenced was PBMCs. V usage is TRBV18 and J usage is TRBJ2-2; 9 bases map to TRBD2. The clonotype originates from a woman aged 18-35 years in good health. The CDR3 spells CASSRTSDRNTGELFF. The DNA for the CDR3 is TGTGCCAGCTCACGGACTAGCGACCGGAACACCGGGGAGCTGTTTTTT.